This TCR beta chain was sequenced for a study of shared clonotypes between healthy human individuals. CDR1 and CDR2 from the germline V gene are LGHNA and YNFKEQ. The CDR3 runs 15 residues. V was trimmed by 3 bases and J by 2 bases, leaving 11 bases between them. Repertoires were generated with immunoSEQ multiplex PCR, while TCRdb's copy carries only in-frame clones and drops some. Of approximately 2.3 million clones listed, 85% to 95% are singletons. The source of this sequence is a man in his late teens or twenties in good health. Some clones in this sample may be carry-over from other donors' samples. The material sequenced was naive CD4+ T cells from PBMCs. The subset here: CD45RA+ positively selected. The V and J genes are TRBV4-2 and TRBJ2-1; D is possibly TRBD2 (6 bases). The CDR3 spells CASSHLEGTYNEQFF. CDR3 nucleotides: TGTGCCAGCAGCCATCTGGAGGGGACCTACAATGAGCAGTTCTTC.